What follows are 6 T cell receptor beta chains derived from one specimen sequenced in a study of cytomegalovirus exposure and HLA in healthy donors. PCR was performed using 60 Vbeta and 13 Jbeta primers. The repertoire was sequenced with immunoSEQ multiplex PCR; TCRdb's copy has only in-frame clones and lacks some. The data show a few hundred thousand clones, with about 90% seen just once and around 2.1% held by the top ten. Input material: PBMCs. These receptors were taken from a woman between 18 and 29 years old in good health and CMV-seronegative.

This rearrangement joins TRBV5-6 to TRBJ1-2; D is perhaps TRBD1 (5 bases). Germline CDR1 reads SGHDT; CDR2 reads YYEEEE. The CDR3 extends over 15 amino acids. The V end lost 0 bases, the J end lost 4 bases, and 13 bases lay between the germline ends. The DNA of the CDR3 is TGTGCCAGCAGCTTGGAACCGGTGGGGGGCTATGGCTACACCTTC. Amino acid sequence: CASSLEPVGGYGYTF.

The rearrangement uses TRBV29-1 and TRBJ2-1, with TRBD2 as a possible D gene (5 bases). V lost 4 bases and J lost 15, with 13 bases in between. CDR1 and CDR2 from the germline V gene are SQVTM and ANQGSEA. This CDR3 region has 10 residues. The CDR3 here is CSVVAASRFF. The CDR3 coding sequence is TGCAGCGTTGTCGCGGCTAGCCGGTTCTTC.

This clone was counted a few times. This chain links TRBV5-5 with TRBJ2-7, with TRBD1 as a possible D gene (6 bases). Germline loops: CDR1 SGHKS, CDR2 YYEKEE (reference sequence). The CDR3 contains 15 residues. V was shortened by 4 bases and J by 1 base, with 15 bases between the two germline ends. This chain's CDR3 is CASSQGQGQSYEQYF. CDR3 nucleotides: TGTGCCAGCAGCCAGGGCCAGGGACAATCCTACGAGCAGTACTTC.

The chain employs TRBV25-1 and TRBJ1-5, with TRBD1 as a possible D gene (5 bases). Between the trimmed V and J ends, which lost 7 bases and 6 bases, there was a span of 10 bases. CDR1 is MGHDK, CDR2 SYGVNS, per germline. The CDR3 consists of 12 residues. The CDR3 DNA reads as TGTGCCAGCAACTCAGGGCTTCAGCCCCAGCATTTT. The encoded protein is CASNSGLQPQHF. Full variable domain (rest looked up from reference TRBV25-1 and TRBJ1-5): EADIYQTPRYLVIGTGKKITLECSQTMGHDKMYWYQQDPGMELHLIHYSYGVNSTEKGDLSSESTVSRIRTEHFPLTLESARPSHTSQYLCASNSGLQPQHFGDGTRLSIL.

The chain couples TRBV27 to TRBJ2-1; perhaps TRBD2 as D (5 bases). CDR1 MNHEY and CDR2 SMNVEV come from the germline V gene (reference sequence). The CDR3 covers 19 residues. Trimming pared 5 bases from V and 0 bases from J, leaving 23 bases between. The CDR3 nucleotides read TGTGCCAGCAGTACCCTTGAAACTAGTACCACTGTCTCCTACAATGAGCAGTTCTTC. Residues: CASSTLETSTTVSYNEQFF.

V is TRBV11-2 and J is TRBJ1-4, with 8 bases fitting TRBD1. Germline assignment: CDR1 SGHAT and CDR2 FQNNGV. This CDR3 spans 15 amino acids. Trimming removed 3 bases from V and 5 bases from J; junction bases left unmatched: 5. Here the CDR3 reads CASSFVTGANEKLFF. The CDR3 nucleotides read TGTGCCAGCAGCTTCGTGACAGGGGCGAATGAAAAACTGTTTTTT.